Each of the 12 T cell receptor beta chains below was sequenced from the same sample in a study of regulatory T cells in long-lasting Graves disease. Sample time point: persistent/refractory GD, antithyroid drugs over 5 years with positive TRAb. The authors made the TCR library using RNA they extracted from PBMCs. Investigators prepared the TCR beta libraries by applying iRepertoire HTBI primers and Arm-PCR of CDR3 regions. TCRdb recomputed calls from the multiplex PCR reads with MiXCR, one row per CDR3 protein. The sample carries 700,000 or so distinct CDR3 sequences, around 30% recorded once. The sequences come from peripheral blood mononuclear cells (PBMCs), collected when the disease was refractory, from a patient treated with antithyroid drugs. The source of these receptors is a female donor with Graves disease.

This clonotype showed up just once. A much bigger clone sits one base away, suggesting this may be a read error. The CDR3 reads CASRGTGGTTGELFF. CDR3 nucleotide sequence: TGTGCCAGCAGGGGGACAGGGGGAACCACCGGGGAGCTGTTTTTT. The V and J genes are TRBV6-2 or TRBV6-3 and TRBJ2-2, with TRBD1 identical over 11 bases. From germline, CDR1 is MNHEY and CDR2 SVGEGT. After removal of 6 bases from V and 4 bases from J, the junction contained 4 bases not matched to a gene. This CDR3 is 15 amino acids long.

Only a few counts were recorded for this clonotype. V is TRBV9 and J is TRBJ2-5, with D tentatively TRBD1 or TRBD2 (5 bases each). Per the germline V gene, CDR1 is SGDLS and CDR2 is YYNGEE. The CDR3 spans 15 residues. V was pared by 0 bases and J by 4 bases, with 13 bases between. The CDR3: CASSVALTGGETQYF. CDR3 DNA: TGTGCCAGCAGCGTAGCTTTAACAGGAGGAGAGACCCAGTACTTC.

This clonotype occurred many times. The chain has TRBV12-3 or TRBV12-4 and TRBJ1-5; D not resolved. The CDR3 contains 15 residues. Trimming stripped 5 bases from V and 6 bases from J, with 17 bases between. The CDR3 reads CASSPRAEWGQPQHF. DNA of the CDR3: TGTGCCAGCAGTCCACGGGCCGAATGGGGTCAGCCCCAGCATTTT.

Remarks on this clonotype: The junction and the germline gene differ at one end; a read error may be behind it. The J gene is TRBJ2-5, the V gene TRBV29-1, with D tentatively TRBD1 or TRBD2 (6 bases each). CDR1 SQVTM and CDR2 ANQGSEA come from the germline V gene. This CDR3 comprises 12 residues. CDR3: CSVERGRETQHF. The CDR3 bases are TGCAGCGTTGAACGGGGGCGAGAGACCCAGCACTTC.

In the case of this clonotype: A much larger clone sits a single nucleotide away, making a read error possible. The chain uses TRBV28 and TRBJ1-2, with D unclear. The CDR3 length is 15 residues. The germline V gene has CDR1 MDHEN and CDR2 SYDVKM. CDR3 sequence: CAGSSGNTGGYGYTF. The CDR3 nucleotides are TGTGCCGGCAGTTCTGGAAATACCGGAGGGTATGGCTACACCTTC.

The chain has TRBV30 and TRBJ1-5; D unclear. Between the trimmed V and J ends, which lost 2 bases and 7 bases, there was a span of 12 bases. Germline CDR1 reads GTSNPN; CDR2 reads SVGIG (reference sequence). This CDR3 has 13 amino acids. Here the CDR3 reads CAWSPSSGQPQHF. In DNA, the CDR3 is TGTGCCTGGAGTCCTTCTAGCGGACAGCCCCAGCATTTT. Full variable domain (outside the CDR3, taken from reference TRBV30 and TRBJ1-5): SQTIHQWPATLVQPVGSPLSLECTVEGTSNPNLYWYRQAAGRGLQLLFYSVGIGQISSEVPQNLSASRPQDRQFILSSKKLLLSDSGFYLCAWSPSSGQPQHFGDGTRLSIL.

The J gene is TRBJ1-2, the V gene TRBV18; TRBD1 might be the D (6 bases). Germline CDR1 reads KGHSH; CDR2 reads LQKENI. This CDR3 region has 13 residues. V lost 3 bases to trimming and J lost 4 bases, with 9 bases between them. The CDR3 protein is CASSPDRRYGYTF. DNA of the CDR3: TGTGCCAGCTCACCGGACAGACGCTATGGCTACACCTTC.

This clonotype was seen just once. One base away lies a much larger clone, so this may be a sequencing read error. The rearrangement links TRBV7-3 to TRBJ2-7; perhaps TRBD2 as D (6 bases). Germline-derived CDR1 and CDR2 are SGHTA and FQGTGA. The CDR3 sequence is 13 residues long. Trimming took 8 bases from V and 5 from J, leaving 16 bases between them. CDR3 residues: CASGWGGTDEQYF. CDR3 nucleotides: TGTGCCAGCGGCTGGGGCGGGACGGACGAGCAGTACTTC.

This chain uses TRBV3-1 with TRBJ1-1; tentatively, D is TRBD1 (5 bases). The CDR3 has 13 amino acids. V gave up 3 bases and J gave up 11 bases, with 16 bases separating them. The germline V gene encodes CDR1 LGHDT and CDR2 YNNKEL (reference sequence). The CDR3, as DNA: TGTGCCAGCAGCCATCCCGGGGGGAGCGGGGCTTTCTTT. Protein: CASSHPGGSGAFF.

This clonotype was observed many times. This sequence joins TRBV28 and TRBJ1-4; D call uncertain. The V and J ends lost 6 bases and 6 bases respectively, with 14 bases between them. Germline lookup yields CDR1 MDHEN and CDR2 SYDVKM. The CDR3 extends over 14 amino acids. The CDR3 here is CASSSVVGHEKLFF. DNA for the CDR3: TGTGCCAGCAGCTCGGTGGTAGGTCATGAAAAACTGTTTTTT.

The rearrangement links TRBV28 to TRBJ1-5, with 10 bases aligning to TRBD1. CDR3 length equals 16 residues. Germline CDR1 and CDR2: MDHEN and SYDVKM. V dropped 4 bases and J dropped 1; count of bases not matched to a gene: 4. This chain's CDR3 is CASSSPGQGSNQPQHF. The CDR3 DNA sequence: TGTGCCAGCAGTTCCCCGGGACAGGGGAGCAATCAGCCCCAGCATTTT.

The CDR3 DNA reads as TGTGCCAGCAAAGGCACGACTAACTATGGCTACACCTTC. Amino acids: CASKGTTNYGYTF. The chain carries TRBV25-1 and TRBJ1-2; D is ambiguous. CDR1 and CDR2 (germline): MGHDK, SYGVNS. The V gene lost 7 bases and the J gene lost 0 bases, with 9 bases spanning the gap. This CDR3 has 13 residues.